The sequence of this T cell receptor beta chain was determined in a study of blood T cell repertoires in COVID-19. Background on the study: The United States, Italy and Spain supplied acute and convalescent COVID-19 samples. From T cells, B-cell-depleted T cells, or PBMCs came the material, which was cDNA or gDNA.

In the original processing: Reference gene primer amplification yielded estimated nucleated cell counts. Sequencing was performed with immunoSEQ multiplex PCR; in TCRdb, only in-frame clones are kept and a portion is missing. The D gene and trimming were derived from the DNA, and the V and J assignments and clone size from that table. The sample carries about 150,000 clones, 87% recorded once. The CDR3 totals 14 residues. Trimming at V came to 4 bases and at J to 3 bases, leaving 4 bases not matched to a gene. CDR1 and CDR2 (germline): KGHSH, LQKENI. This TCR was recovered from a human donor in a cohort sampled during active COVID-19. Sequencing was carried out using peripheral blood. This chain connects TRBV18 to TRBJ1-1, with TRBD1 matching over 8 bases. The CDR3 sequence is CASSLGQGDTEAFF. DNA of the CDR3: TGTGCCAGCTCACTTGGACAGGGTGACACTGAAGCTTTCTTT.